This T cell receptor beta chain was sequenced in a study of control samples from healthy donors and cancer patients. From germline, CDR1 is SGHRS and CDR2 YFSETQ. V lost 4 bases, J lost 8 bases, and 15 bases lay in between. CDR3 length equals 14 residues. Measured with immunoSEQ multiplex PCR; TCRdb has only the in-frame clones, and not every one. The sample has about 130,000 clones, about 93% seen once; the top ten hold more than 2%. This chain uses TRBV5-1 with TRBJ1-4; D remains ambiguous. Material for sequencing was blood. The sequence was collected from a man aged 18 to 35 in good health. The CDR3 sequence: CASSPLDGVEKLFF. As DNA, the CDR3 is TGCGCCAGCAGCCCGCTGGACGGTGTAGAAAAACTGTTTTTT.